This TCR beta chain was obtained from a study of T cells after somatic rescue of genetic block. The protocol was immunoSEQ multiplex PCR, while the TCRdb copy is restricted to in-frame clones and leaves out a portion. The sample carries 70,000 or so clones, around 90% recorded once. This clonotype was obtained from a man aged 40-49 years. Specimen: peripheral blood mononuclear cells (PBMCs).

The CDR3 sequence is CASRTGSVGLPYGYTF. The CDR3 nucleotides read TGTGCCAGTAGGACCGGCTCTGTGGGGCTCCCCTATGGCTACACCTTC. The J gene is TRBJ1-2, the V gene TRBV19; TRBD1 might be the D (5 bases). Trimming shortened V by 6 bases and J by 4 bases, and 21 bases separated the two germline ends. Germline V gene data show CDR1 as LNHDA and CDR2 as SQIVND (reference sequence). The CDR3 covers 16 residues.